This T cell receptor beta chain originates from a study of T cells in Graves' hyperthyroidism and ophthalmopathy. The study excluded patients with uncontrolled infection, other autoimmune disease, pregnancy or lactation. A few counts support this clonotype. No antigen is known for it. V gave up 3 bases and J gave up 7 bases; unmatched junction bases: 12. This CDR3 spans 16 amino acids. Looked up from germline, CDR1 is SGHTA and CDR2 is FQGNSA. Regions amplified from RNA transcripts were the TCR beta CDR3 regions. TCR CDR3 regions were first amplified by RT-PCR with HTBI primers. MiXCR, run by TCRdb on the multiplex PCR reads, gives a single entry per CDR3 protein. The data contain roughly 740,000 distinct CDR3 sequences, 16% of them seen just once; the ten biggest clones take up around 7.7%. Study-level results: The blood repertoire included most of the expanded thyroid clonotypes above 0.001.

The chain couples TRBV7-2 to TRBJ2-1, with 7 bases matching TRBD2. The TCR was taken from a man between 18 and 35 years old with Graves' hyperthyroidism. The sequenced sample consisted of blood. The CDR3 sequence is CASSLGSAGVGNEQFF. CDR3 bases: TGTGCCAGCAGCTTGGGGTCCGCGGGAGTTGGTAATGAGCAGTTCTTC. Using reference TRBV7-2 and TRBJ2-1 for the parts outside the CDR3, the full variable domain is GAGVSQSPSNKVTEKGKDVELRCDPISGHTALYWYRQSLGQGLEFLIYFQGNSAPDKSGLPSDRFSAERTGGSVSTLTIQRTQQEDSAVYLCASSLGSAGVGNEQFFGPGTRLTVL.